These 29 T cell receptor beta chains originate from one sample sequenced in a study of blood T cell repertoires in COVID-19 (TCRdb year 2020). Receptors were amplified or captured by the immunoSEQ multiplex PCR assay. TCRdb took this table from immuneACCESS and kept in-frame rearrangements with V and J called. Such tables lack part of the clones; where checked against another copy, unresolved V genes explain under half of the gap, and the rest is unexplained. The sample table contains about 49,000 clones; only one count was recorded for 75% to 80% of them. In total, the top ten clones hold around two fifths of the sample. Specimen: peripheral blood. These receptors originate from a man between 65 and 85 years old with active or convalescent COVID-19.

The chain recombines TRBV7-3 with TRBJ2-1; 7 positions agree with TRBD1. The CDR3 has 15 residues. Unmatched junction bases numbered 8, after V lost 4 bases and J lost 5 bases. Germline V gene lookup returns CDR1 SGHTA and CDR2 FQGTGA. The CDR3 DNA follows: TGTGCCAGCAGCTCCACAGGGGTGGTTCACAATGAGCAGTTCTTC. This sequence encodes CASSSTGVVHNEQFF.

In DNA, the CDR3 is TGTGCCAGCAGTGAAGGGTCTAGCGGTGCCGGGTACGAGCAGTACTTC. This sequence encodes CASSEGSSGAGYEQYF. V usage is TRBV6-1 and J usage is TRBJ2-7, with 7 bases aligning to TRBD2. The CDR3 runs to 16 residues. Looked up from germline, CDR1 is MNHNS and CDR2 is SASEGT. V shed 1 base and J 4 bases; nucleotides not matched to a gene: 10.

The chain couples TRBV15 to TRBJ2-7, with D perhaps TRBD1 (5 bases). The CDR3 spans 14 residues. V was clipped by 3 bases and J by 2 bases, with 11 bases between them. Germline CDR1 and CDR2: LNHNV and YYDKDF (reference sequence). The CDR3 protein is CATSRTEVPYEQYF. The CDR3 region has the DNA TGTGCCACCAGCAGGACAGAGGTTCCCTACGAGCAGTACTTC.

The J gene is TRBJ2-1, the V gene TRBV2; 9 bases align to TRBD1. J lost 9 bases, V lost 4 bases, and 7 bases had no gene match. The germline V gene has CDR1 SNHLY and CDR2 FYNNEI. The CDR3 is made up of 14 amino acids. CDR3 coding DNA: TGTGCCAGCAGTGGGACAGGGGTACGGAGTGAGCAGTTCTTC. This sequence encodes CASSGTGVRSEQFF.

The chain links TRBV18 to TRBJ2-3, with 7 bases fitting TRBD1. J gave up 1 base and V 3 bases, and 10 bases lay outside the gene matches. The CDR3 length is 17 residues. Germline-derived CDR1 and CDR2 are KGHSH and LQKENI. CDR3 bases: TGTGCCAGCTCACCTTCCCTGACAGGGAGAGGCACAGATACGCAGTATTTT. Residues: CASSPSLTGRGTDTQYF.

CDR3 in amino acids: CATSRDGAALDAFF. In nucleotides, the CDR3 is TGTGCCACCAGCAGAGATGGAGCGGCTTTGGATGCTTTCTTT. This chain joins TRBV15 and TRBJ1-1; D is uncertain. Trimming pared 0 bases from V and 11 bases from J, leaving 16 bases between. The V gene's germline CDR1 is LNHNV and CDR2 YYDKDF (reference sequence). There are 14 residues in the CDR3.

CDR3 sequence reads: CASSLSPEGGDYGYTF. CDR3 nucleotides: TGTGCCAGCAGCTTATCGCCGGAGGGAGGGGACTATGGCTACACCTTC. The chain recombines TRBV11-3 with TRBJ1-2, with D possibly matching TRBD1 (5 bases). V was shortened by 2 bases and J by 3 bases, with 16 bases between the two germline ends. Germline V lookup: CDR1 SGHNT, CDR2 YENEEA. The CDR3 spans 16 residues.

The CDR3 DNA follows: TGCGCCAGCAGCTGGCGGGCGGGAGGGGAGACCCAGTACTTC. Residues: CASSWRAGGETQYF. V usage is TRBV5-1 and J usage is TRBJ2-5; 9 nucleotides line up with TRBD2. V dropped 3 bases and J dropped 5; count of bases not matched to a gene: 5. The CDR3 consists of 14 residues. Germline CDR1 reads SGHRS; CDR2 reads YFSETQ.

The V and J genes are TRBV27 and TRBJ2-7; 7 bases map to TRBD2. J was trimmed by 3 bases and V by 2 bases; bases with no gene match: 7. The CDR3 sequence is 15 residues long. Per germline, CDR1 MNHEY and CDR2 SMNVEV (reference sequence). The CDR3 DNA reads TGTGCCAGCAGTTTAGGGACTAAGCGTATCTACGAGCAGTACTTC. As protein: CASSLGTKRIYEQYF.

The chain is built from TRBV2 and TRBJ1-5; no clear D gene. V lost 0 bases to trimming and J lost 4 bases, with 10 bases between them. CDR1 and CDR2 from the germline V gene are SNHLY and FYNNEI. The CDR3 has 15 residues. The DNA of the CDR3 is TGTGCCAGCAGTGAAGCGGGCAGTCGGAATCAGCCCCAGCATTTT. Translated: CASSEAGSRNQPQHF.

This chain uses TRBV24-1 with TRBJ2-1; 14 nucleotides line up with TRBD2. V lost 4 bases, J lost 2 bases, and 12 bases stayed unmatched. This CDR3 spans 20 amino acids. Germline V gene data show CDR1 as KGHDR and CDR2 as SFDVKD. The CDR3 reads CATSDSRLAGGPRAYNEQFF. CDR3 bases: TGTGCCACCAGTGACAGCCGACTAGCGGGAGGGCCTAGGGCCTACAATGAGCAGTTCTTC.

This clone has just one count. The chain links TRBV30 to TRBJ2-5; D might be TRBD1 (6 bases). Trimming stripped 0 bases from V and 5 bases from J, with 13 bases between. The germline CDR1 and CDR2 sequences are GTSNPN and SVGIG (reference sequence). This CDR3 has 14 residues. CDR3 amino acids: CAWSVSDSGETQYF. DNA of the CDR3: TGTGCCTGGAGTGTGTCGGACAGTGGGGAGACCCAGTACTTC.

As for this clone: Additional DNA sequences in this sample encode the identical CDR3. The chain couples TRBV2 to TRBJ1-2; D not certain. CDR1 and CDR2 (germline): SNHLY, FYNNEI. This CDR3 comprises 15 residues. V was trimmed by 1 base and J by 0 bases, leaving 9 bases between them. CDR3 coding DNA: TGTGCCAGCAGTGAAGGAGGAAGAGCTAACTATGGCTACACCTTC. Residues: CASSEGGRANYGYTF. Using reference TRBV2 and TRBJ1-2 for the parts outside the CDR3, the full variable domain is EPEVTQTPSHQVTQMGQEVILRCVPISNHLYFYWYRQILGQKVEFLVSFYNNEISEKSEIFDDQFSVERPDGSNFTLKIRSTKLEDSAMYFCASSEGGRANYGYTFGSGTRLTVV.

This chain joins TRBV6-6 and TRBJ1-1; no reliable D call. The CDR3 covers 14 residues. V lost 2 bases and J lost 1, with 8 bases in between. The germline gives CDR1 MNHNY, CDR2 SVGAGI (reference sequence). The CDR3 DNA sequence: TGTGCCAGCAGTTACGGACGGGGGAACACTGAAGCTTTCTTT. Protein product: CASSYGRGNTEAFF.

The chain combines TRBV2 with TRBJ1-5; 10 bases line up with TRBD1. Unmatched junction bases numbered 9, after V lost 4 bases and J lost 6 bases. Germline CDR1 and CDR2: SNHLY and FYNNEI. There are 16 residues in the CDR3. The CDR3 spells CASSGQGAGLGQPQHF. The DNA of the CDR3 is TGTGCCAGCAGTGGACAGGGGGCGGGTCTCGGTCAGCCCCAGCATTTT.

V is TRBV14 and J is TRBJ2-2; the D gene is possibly TRBD1 (5 bases). This CDR3 is 15 amino acids long. V was trimmed by 4 bases and J by 7 bases, leaving 16 bases between them. Germline CDR1 is SGHDN and CDR2 is FVKESK. In nucleotides, the CDR3 is TGTGCCAGCAGCCTAAGACAAGGGGTCAGCGGGGAGCTGTTTTTT. Its protein is CASSLRQGVSGELFF. The whole variable domain, remainder taken from reference TRBV14 and TRBJ2-2, is EAGVTQFPSHSVIEKGQTVTLRCDPISGHDNLYWYRRVMGKEIKFLLHFVKESKQDESGMPNNRFLAERTGGTYSTLKVQPAELEDSGVYFCASSLRQGVSGELFFGEGSRLTVL.

V usage is TRBV18 and J usage is TRBJ2-2; 9 nucleotides line up with TRBD1. The germline gives CDR1 KGHSH, CDR2 LQKENI. V lost 2 bases, J lost 2 bases, and 3 bases stayed unmatched. The CDR3 consists of 16 residues. CDR3 amino acids: CASSPRGQGNTGELFF. As DNA, the CDR3 is TGTGCCAGCTCACCAAGGGGACAGGGTAACACCGGGGAGCTGTTTTTT.

This clone was counted a few times. The rearrangement links TRBV2 to TRBJ2-7, with 12 bases matching TRBD2. Germline-derived CDR1 and CDR2 are SNHLY and FYNNEI. Germline trimming cut 7 bases from V and 7 bases from J; bases unmatched to any gene: 8. CDR3 length: 14 residues. In DNA, the CDR3 is TGTGCCAGCACCCTCCTAGCGGGAGGGTTTGAGCAGTACTTC. This translates into CASTLLAGGFEQYF. Full variable domain (missing parts from reference TRBV2 and TRBJ2-7): EPEVTQTPSHQVTQMGQEVILRCVPISNHLYFYWYRQILGQKVEFLVSFYNNEISEKSEIFDDQFSVERPDGSNFTLKIRSTKLEDSAMYFCASTLLAGGFEQYFGPGTRLTVT.

This clone turned up a few times. The chain joins TRBV10-2 to TRBJ1-2, with TRBD1 identical over 10 bases. Trimming at V came to 4 bases and at J to 8 bases, leaving 4 bases not matched to a gene. The CDR3 is made up of 13 amino acids. The germline V gene has CDR1 WSHSY and CDR2 SAAADI. The CDR3 region is CASSVDRGRGYTF. CDR3 DNA: TGCGCCAGCAGTGTGGACAGGGGGAGAGGCTACACCTTC.

CDR3 nucleotides: TGTGCCAGCAGTATCGACAGGGGGAACACTGAAGCTTTCTTT. Translating gives CASSIDRGNTEAFF. V gene TRBV2 combines with J gene TRBJ1-1, with 8 bases identical to TRBD1. The CDR3 consists of 14 residues. CDR1 is SNHLY, CDR2 FYNNEI, per germline. Trimming took 5 bases from V and 1 from J; bases not matched to a gene: 3.

This clone was seen only once. The rearrangement joins TRBV9 to TRBJ2-3; TRBD2 matches 9 bases. Per germline, CDR1 SGDLS and CDR2 YYNGEE. This CDR3 has 18 residues. Germline trimming cut 4 bases from V and 0 bases from J; bases unmatched to any gene: 12. The CDR3 here is CASSLRLAEAPSTDTQYF. Written as DNA, the CDR3 is TGTGCCAGCAGCCTACGACTAGCGGAGGCCCCTAGCACAGATACGCAGTATTTT.

V is TRBV28 and J is TRBJ2-6; D is possibly TRBD2 (6 bases). Germline CDR1 MDHEN, CDR2 SYDVKM. The V end lost 3 bases, the J end lost 0 bases, and 6 bases lay between the germline ends. The CDR3 is made up of 15 amino acids. Here the CDR3 DNA reads TGTGCCAGCAGTTTCGGGGGCTCTGGGGCCAACGTCCTGACTTTC. Its translation: CASSFGGSGANVLTF. The full variable domain, rest sourced from reference TRBV28 and TRBJ2-6, is DVKVTQSSRYLVKRTGEKVFLECVQDMDHENMFWYRQDPGLGLRLIYFSYDVKMKEKGDIPEGYSVSREKKERFSLILESASTNQTSMYLCASSFGGSGANVLTFGAGSRLTVL.

The chain joins TRBV7-9 to TRBJ1-5, with TRBD1 matching over 9 bases. The CDR3 is 15 residues long. V lost 3 bases to trimming and J lost 5 bases; unmatched junction nucleotides: 5. Germline loops: CDR1 SEHNR, CDR2 FQNEAQ (reference sequence). CDR3 region: CASSFSTGGHQPQHF. The CDR3 nucleotides read TGTGCCAGCAGCTTTTCGACAGGGGGACATCAGCCCCAGCATTTT.

This clone was picked up a small number of times. The chain couples TRBV7-3 to TRBJ2-2; the match to TRBD2 covers 7 bases. The CDR3 length is 15 residues. Per the germline V gene, CDR1 is SGHTA and CDR2 is FQGTGA. V trimming: 5 bases; J trimming: 4 bases; junction bases outside the gene matches: 7. DNA for the CDR3: TGTGCCAGCAGCCCAACCGGGGGGTCCACCGGGGAGCTGTTTTTT. It translates to CASSPTGGSTGELFF. Supplemented by reference TRBV7-3 and TRBJ2-2, the full variable domain reads GAGVSQTPSNKVTEKGKYVELRCDPISGHTALYWYRQSLGQGPEFLIYFQGTGAADDSGLPNDRFFAVRPEGSVSTLKIQRTERGDSAVYLCASSPTGGSTGELFFGEGSRLTVL.

The chain employs TRBV29-1 and TRBJ1-3; D perhaps matches TRBD1 (5 bases). This CDR3 spans 13 amino acids. Trimming took 7 bases from V and 0 from J, leaving 10 bases between them. In germline, CDR1 is SQVTM, CDR2 ANQGSEA. CDR3 in amino acids: CSAGLLSGNTIYF. CDR3 DNA sequence: TGCAGCGCGGGACTGCTCTCTGGAAACACCATATATTTT.

The chain combines TRBV7-8 with TRBJ2-5, with TRBD2 identical over 13 bases. The CDR3 has 18 amino acids. Losses at the gene ends were 2 bases for V and 1 base for J; bases not matched to a gene: 7. The V gene's germline CDR1 is SGHVS and CDR2 FQNEAQ. The CDR3 loop reads CASSLKWGTSGIQETQYF. The CDR3 DNA reads as TGTGCCAGCAGCTTAAAATGGGGGACTAGCGGGATCCAAGAGACCCAGTACTTC.

The rearrangement links TRBV4-3 to TRBJ2-6, with D uncertain. The CDR3 consists of 16 residues. V lost 4 bases, J lost 0 bases, and 10 bases lay in between. Germline values: CDR1 LGHNA, CDR2 YSLEER. The CDR3 nucleotides read TGCGCCAGCAGCCCGACACTTAACTCTGGGGCCAACGTCCTGACTTTC. This encodes CASSPTLNSGANVLTF.

The sample holds a few counts of this clone. The chain joins TRBV7-2 to TRBJ1-5; D is possibly TRBD1 (5 bases). Trimming cost V 4 bases and J 3 bases, with 13 bases left between them. This CDR3 contains 15 residues. CDR1 SGHTA and CDR2 FQGNSA come from the germline V gene. For the CDR3, the DNA is TGTGCCAGCAGCTCCGGTAGGGGTTCCAATCAGCCCCAGCATTTT. Translated, it gives CASSSGRGSNQPQHF.

The genes are TRBV12-3 or TRBV12-4 and TRBJ1-2; TRBD1 matches at 8 bases. The V gene end was trimmed by 6 bases and the J gene end by 6 bases; junction bases not matched to a gene: 6. The CDR3 totals 13 residues. The CDR3 nucleotides are TGTGCCAGCAGCACCAGGGGGCGGGATGGCTACACCTTC. Translating it yields CASSTRGRDGYTF.